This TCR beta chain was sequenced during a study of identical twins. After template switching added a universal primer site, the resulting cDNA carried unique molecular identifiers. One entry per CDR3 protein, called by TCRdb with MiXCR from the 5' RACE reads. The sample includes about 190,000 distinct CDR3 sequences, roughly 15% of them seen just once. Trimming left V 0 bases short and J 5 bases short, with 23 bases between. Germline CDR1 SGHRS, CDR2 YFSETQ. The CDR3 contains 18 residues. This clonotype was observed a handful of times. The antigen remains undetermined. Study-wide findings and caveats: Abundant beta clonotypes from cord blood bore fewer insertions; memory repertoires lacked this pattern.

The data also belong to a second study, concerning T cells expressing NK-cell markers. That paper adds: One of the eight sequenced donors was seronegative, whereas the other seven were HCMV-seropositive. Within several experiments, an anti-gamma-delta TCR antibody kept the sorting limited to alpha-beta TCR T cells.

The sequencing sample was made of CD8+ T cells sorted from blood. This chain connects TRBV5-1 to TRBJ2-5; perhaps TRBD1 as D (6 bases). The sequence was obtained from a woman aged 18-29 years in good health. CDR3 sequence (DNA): TGCGCCAGCAGCTTGGCCCTTGGGAGCGGACAGACCGGGGAGACCCAGTACTTC. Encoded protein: CASSLALGSGQTGETQYF.